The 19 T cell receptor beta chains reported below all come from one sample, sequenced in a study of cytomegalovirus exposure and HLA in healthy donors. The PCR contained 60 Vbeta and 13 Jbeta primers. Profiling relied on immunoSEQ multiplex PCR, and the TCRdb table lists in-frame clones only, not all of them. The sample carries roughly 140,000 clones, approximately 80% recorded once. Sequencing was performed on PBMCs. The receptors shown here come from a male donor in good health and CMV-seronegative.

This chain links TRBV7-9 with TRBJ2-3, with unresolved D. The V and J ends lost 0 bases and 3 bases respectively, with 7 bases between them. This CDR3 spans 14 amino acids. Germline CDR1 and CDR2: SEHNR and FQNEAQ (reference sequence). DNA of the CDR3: TGTGCCAGCAGCTTAGCGGCCGTTACAGATACGCAGTATTTT. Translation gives CASSLAAVTDTQYF.

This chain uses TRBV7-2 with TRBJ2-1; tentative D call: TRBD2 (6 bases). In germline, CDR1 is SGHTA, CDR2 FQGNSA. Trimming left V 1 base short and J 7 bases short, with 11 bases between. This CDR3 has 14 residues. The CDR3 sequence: CASSLVYGGNEQFF. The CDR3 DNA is TGTGCCAGCAGCTTAGTCTATGGGGGGAATGAGCAGTTCTTC.

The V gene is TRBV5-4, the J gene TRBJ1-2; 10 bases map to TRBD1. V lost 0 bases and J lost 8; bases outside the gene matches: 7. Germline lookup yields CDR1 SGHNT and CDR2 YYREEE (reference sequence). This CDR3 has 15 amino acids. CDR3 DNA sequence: TGTGCCAGCAGCTTGGCCCGGGGACAGGGGATGGGCTACACCTTC. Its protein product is CASSLARGQGMGYTF.

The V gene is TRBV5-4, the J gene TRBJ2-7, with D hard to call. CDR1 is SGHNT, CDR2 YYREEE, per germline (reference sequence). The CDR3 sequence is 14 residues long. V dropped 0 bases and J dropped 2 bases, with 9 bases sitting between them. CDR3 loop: CASSLGGLTYEQYF. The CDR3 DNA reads TGTGCCAGCAGCTTGGGAGGTCTTACCTACGAGCAGTACTTC.

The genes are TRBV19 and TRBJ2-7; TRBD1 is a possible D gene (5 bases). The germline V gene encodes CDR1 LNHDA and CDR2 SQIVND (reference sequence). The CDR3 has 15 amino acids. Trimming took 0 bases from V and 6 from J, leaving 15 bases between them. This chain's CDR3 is CASSIDISRVREQYF. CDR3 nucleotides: TGTGCCAGTAGTATAGATATTAGCAGGGTGCGCGAGCAGTACTTC.

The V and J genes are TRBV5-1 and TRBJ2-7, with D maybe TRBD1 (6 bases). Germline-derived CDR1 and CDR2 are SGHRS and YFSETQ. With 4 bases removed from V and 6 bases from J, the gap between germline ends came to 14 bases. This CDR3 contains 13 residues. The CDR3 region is CASSITGIGEQYF. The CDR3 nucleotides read TGCGCCAGCAGCATTACAGGGATCGGCGAGCAGTACTTC. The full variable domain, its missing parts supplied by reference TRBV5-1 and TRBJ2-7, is KAGVTQTPRYLIKTRGQQVTLSCSPISGHRSVSWYQQTPGQGLQFLFEYFSETQRNKGNFPGRFSGRQFSNSRSEMNVSTLELGDSALYLCASSITGIGEQYFGPGTRLTVT.

CDR3 nucleotides: TGCGCCAGCAGCCCCGGGACAGGGGACGAAAAACTGTTTTTT. This sequence encodes CASSPGTGDEKLFF. J is TRBJ1-4 and V is TRBV5-1; 10 bases align to TRBD1. The CDR3 is made up of 14 amino acids. Trimming took 4 bases from V and 8 from J; bases not matched to a gene: 5. Germline assignment: CDR1 SGHRS and CDR2 YFSETQ.

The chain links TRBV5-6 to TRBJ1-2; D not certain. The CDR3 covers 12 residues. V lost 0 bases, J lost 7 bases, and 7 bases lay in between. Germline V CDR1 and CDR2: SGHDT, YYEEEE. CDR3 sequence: CASSLVTSGYTF. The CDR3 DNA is TGTGCCAGCAGCTTGGTTACATCTGGCTACACCTTC.

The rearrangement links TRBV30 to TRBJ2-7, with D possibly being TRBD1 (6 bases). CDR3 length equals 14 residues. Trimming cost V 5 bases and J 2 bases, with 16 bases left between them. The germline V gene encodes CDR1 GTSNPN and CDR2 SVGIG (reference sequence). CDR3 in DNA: TGTGCCTGGGTTCCCGGGACACGGACCTACGAGCAGTACTTC. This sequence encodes CAWVPGTRTYEQYF.

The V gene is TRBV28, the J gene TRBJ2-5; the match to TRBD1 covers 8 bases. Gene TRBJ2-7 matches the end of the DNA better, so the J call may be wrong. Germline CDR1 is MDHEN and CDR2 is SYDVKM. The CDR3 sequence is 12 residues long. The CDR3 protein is CASTKTGDEQYF. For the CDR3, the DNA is TGTGCCAGCACCAAGACAGGGGACGAGCAGTACTTC.

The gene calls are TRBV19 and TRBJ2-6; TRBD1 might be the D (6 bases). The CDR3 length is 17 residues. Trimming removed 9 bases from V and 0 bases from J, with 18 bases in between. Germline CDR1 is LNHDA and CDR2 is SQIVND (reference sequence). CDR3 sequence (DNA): TGTGCCAGCACCGGGACAAAACTTCCCTCTGGGGCCAACGTCCTGACTTTC. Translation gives CASTGTKLPSGANVLTF.

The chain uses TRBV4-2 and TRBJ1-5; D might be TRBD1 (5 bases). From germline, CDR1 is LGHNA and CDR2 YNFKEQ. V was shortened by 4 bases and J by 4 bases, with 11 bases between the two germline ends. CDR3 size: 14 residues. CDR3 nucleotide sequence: TGTGCCAGCAGCCGGGGACGGGAGAATCAGCCCCAGCATTTT. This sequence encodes CASSRGRENQPQHF.

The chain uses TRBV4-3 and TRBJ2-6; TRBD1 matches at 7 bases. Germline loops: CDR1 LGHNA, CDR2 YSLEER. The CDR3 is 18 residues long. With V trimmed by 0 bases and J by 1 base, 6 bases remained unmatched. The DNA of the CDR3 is TGCGCCAGCAGCCAAGATAGGACAGGCGAATCTGGGGCCAACGTCCTGACTTTC. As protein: CASSQDRTGESGANVLTF.

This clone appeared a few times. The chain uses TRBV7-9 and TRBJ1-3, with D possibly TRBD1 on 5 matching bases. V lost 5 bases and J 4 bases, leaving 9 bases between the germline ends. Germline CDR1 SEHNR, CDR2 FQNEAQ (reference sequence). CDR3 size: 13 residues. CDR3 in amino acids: CASSQGLGNTIYF. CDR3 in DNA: TGTGCCAGCAGCCAGGGACTCGGAAACACCATATATTTT.

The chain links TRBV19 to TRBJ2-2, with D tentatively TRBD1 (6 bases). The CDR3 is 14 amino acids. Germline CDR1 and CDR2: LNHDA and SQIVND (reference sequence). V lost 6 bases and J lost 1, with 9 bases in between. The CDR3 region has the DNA TGTGCCAGTAGATCCAGGGGGAACACCGGGGAGCTGTTTTTT. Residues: CASRSRGNTGELFF.

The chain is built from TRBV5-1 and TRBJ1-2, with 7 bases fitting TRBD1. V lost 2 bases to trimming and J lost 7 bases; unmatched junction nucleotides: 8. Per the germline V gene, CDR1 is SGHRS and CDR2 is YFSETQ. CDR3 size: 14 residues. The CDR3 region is CASSLEKGASGYTF. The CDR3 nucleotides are TGCGCCAGCAGCTTAGAGAAGGGGGCGAGTGGCTACACCTTC.

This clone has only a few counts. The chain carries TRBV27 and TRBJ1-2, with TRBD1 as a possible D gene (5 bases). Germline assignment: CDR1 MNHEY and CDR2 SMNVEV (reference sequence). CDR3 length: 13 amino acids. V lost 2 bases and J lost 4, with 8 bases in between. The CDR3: CASSLGQGYGYTF. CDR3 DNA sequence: TGTGCCAGCAGTTTAGGGCAGGGCTATGGCTACACCTTC.

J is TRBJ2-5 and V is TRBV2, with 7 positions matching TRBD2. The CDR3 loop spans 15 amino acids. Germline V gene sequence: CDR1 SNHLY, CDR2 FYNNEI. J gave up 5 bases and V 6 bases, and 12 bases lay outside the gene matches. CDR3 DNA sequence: TGTGCCAGCAGCCCAATAGGACTAGTAGGGGAGACCCAGTACTTC. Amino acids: CASSPIGLVGETQYF.

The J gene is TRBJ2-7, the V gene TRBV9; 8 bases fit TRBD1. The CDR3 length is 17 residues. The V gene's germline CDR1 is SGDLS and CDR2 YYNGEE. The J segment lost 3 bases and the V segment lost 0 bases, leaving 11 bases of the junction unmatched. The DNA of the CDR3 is TGTGCCAGCAGCGTAGCTACCGGACAGGGAGAAAACTACGAGCAGTACTTC. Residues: CASSVATGQGENYEQYF.